The 6 T cell receptor beta chains in this list originate from one sample, sequenced in a study of blood T cell repertoires in COVID-19. Clones were read by immunoSEQ multiplex PCR, and TCRdb kept only the in-frame ones, dropping some. The sample consists of over 50,000 clones, roughly 79% of them appearing once. The source material was peripheral blood. These TCRs come from a human donor with active or convalescent COVID-19. The donor label of this sample is uncertain.

The gene calls are TRBV19 and TRBJ2-7; TRBD2 might be the D (6 bases). The CDR3 is 11 residues long. V lost 8 bases and J lost 1, with 6 bases in between. CDR1 is LNHDA, CDR2 SQIVND, per germline (reference sequence). The CDR3 nucleotides are TGTGCCAGTGCGGGGTCCTACGAGCAGTACTTC. It codes for CASAGSYEQYF.

The chain uses TRBV19 and TRBJ1-5; 8 positions agree with TRBD1. CDR3 length: 16 residues. Germline CDR1 reads LNHDA; CDR2 reads SQIVND (reference sequence). V lost 6 bases to trimming and J lost 3 bases; unmatched junction nucleotides: 10. CDR3 residues: CASRFGAGGSNQPQHF. The CDR3 DNA is TGTGCCAGTAGGTTTGGGGCAGGGGGCTCCAATCAGCCCCAGCATTTT.

This chain joins TRBV4-3 and TRBJ2-7, with D tentatively TRBD2 (6 bases). Germline CDR1 reads LGHNA; CDR2 reads YSLEER. Trimming shortened V by 5 bases and J by 3 bases, and 14 bases separated the two germline ends. The CDR3 is made up of 14 amino acids. The CDR3 nucleotides read TGCGCCAGCAGCACCCAAGCGGGTCTCTACGAGCAGTACTTC. This sequence encodes CASSTQAGLYEQYF.

The gene calls are TRBV9 and TRBJ2-3, with 8 nucleotides matching TRBD1. The CDR3 loop spans 13 amino acids. Unmatched junction bases numbered 13, after V lost 4 bases and J lost 15 bases. Per the germline V gene, CDR1 is SGDLS and CDR2 is YYNGEE. This chain's CDR3 is CASSRPPGTGDYF. CDR3 in DNA: TGTGCCAGCAGCAGGCCCCCCGGGACAGGAGACTATTTT.

This clone occurred once. V usage is TRBV7-9 and J usage is TRBJ2-5, with 7 bases identical to TRBD1. Germline V lookup: CDR1 SEHNR, CDR2 FQNEAQ (reference sequence). The CDR3 is 14 residues long. Germline trimming cut 6 bases from V and 5 bases from J; bases unmatched to any gene: 9. CDR3 protein: CASSQRTGAETQYF. In DNA, the CDR3 is TGTGCCAGCAGTCAAAGGACAGGAGCGGAGACCCAGTACTTC.

The rearrangement links TRBV5-1 to TRBJ2-3; 8 nucleotides line up with TRBD2. Germline CDR1 SGHRS, CDR2 YFSETQ. The CDR3 runs to 17 residues. J lost 2 bases, V lost 4 bases, and 12 bases had no gene match. The CDR3 reads CASSQFTLAGPTDTQYF. The CDR3 DNA is TGCGCCAGCAGCCAGTTTACCTTAGCGGGACCCACAGATACGCAGTATTTT.